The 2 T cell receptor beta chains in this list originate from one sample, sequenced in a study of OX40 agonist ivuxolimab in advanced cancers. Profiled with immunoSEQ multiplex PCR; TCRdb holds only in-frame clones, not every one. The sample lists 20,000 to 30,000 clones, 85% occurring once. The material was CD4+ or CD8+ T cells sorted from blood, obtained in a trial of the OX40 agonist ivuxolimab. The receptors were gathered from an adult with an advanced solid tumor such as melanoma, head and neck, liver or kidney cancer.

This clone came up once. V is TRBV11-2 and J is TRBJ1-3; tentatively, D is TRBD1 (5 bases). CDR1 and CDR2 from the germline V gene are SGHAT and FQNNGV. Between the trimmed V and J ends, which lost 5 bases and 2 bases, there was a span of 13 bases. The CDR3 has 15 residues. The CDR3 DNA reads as TGTGCCAGCAGCCGCTTCGGGGGGGCTGGAAACACCATATATTTT. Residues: CASSRFGGAGNTIYF.

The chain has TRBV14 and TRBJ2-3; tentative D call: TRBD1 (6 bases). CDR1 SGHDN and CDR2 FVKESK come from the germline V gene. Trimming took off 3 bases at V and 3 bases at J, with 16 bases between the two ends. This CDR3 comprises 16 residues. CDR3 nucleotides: TGTGCCAGCAGCCATAAGAGACAGGTCTTAACAGATACGCAGTATTTT. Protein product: CASSHKRQVLTDTQYF.